The entry below describes one T cell receptor beta chain. Its matching antigen is unknown. CDR1 LNHNV and CDR2 YYDKDF come from the germline V gene (reference sequence). CDR3 length: 12 residues. These data come from a study of CXCR3-negative and CXCR3-positive naive CD8 T cells. UMI labels and 5' RACE were used to prepare the TRB cDNA libraries. TCRdb reanalyzed the 5' RACE reads and collapses them to one entry per CDR3 protein, without DNA. The sample table sets out more than 80,000 distinct CDR3 sequences. General study results and limits: Comparably high diversity was seen in both naive subsets, and much lower diversity in memory CD8+ cells. Hydrophobicity of TRB CDR3s was greater in CXCR3-positive naive cells than in CXCR3-negative naive cells.

Cells classed as naive CD8+ T cells were CD45RO-CCR7+CD27+CD95-. The genes are TRBV15 and TRBJ1-1. The clonotype was recovered from a human donor in good health. Some clones in this sample may be carry-over from other donors' samples. Specimen: naive CXCR3+ CD8+ T cells from blood. Sample subset: CD45RO-CCR7+CD27+CD95- naive CD8+ T cells expressing CXCR3 (TNR3+). The CDR3 protein is CATSRVNTEAFF.